This TCR beta chain appears in the sequencing data of a study of CD8+ T cells in alopecia areata. General study results and limits: It was lesional scalp, especially alopecia totalis/universalis, that showed higher clonality than normal scalp. Shared TCR sequences were less clear between patients than in mice, possibly partly from HLA diversity.

This clone turned up a few times. What it binds is not known. It was cDNA, reverse transcribed from extracted RNA, that served as the sequencing template. TCRdb keeps only in-frame clones here, not all; method: immunoSEQ multiplex PCR. The data show 93,000 or so clones, around 59% seen once. Material: CD4+ T cells sorted from blood. This TCR came from a human donor in good health.

The CDR3 is CASSSGGGGPSLHF. Here the CDR3 DNA reads TGTGCCAGCAGCTCGGGAGGGGGGGGCCCTTCCCTCCACTTT. The chain is built from TRBV7-6 and TRBJ1-6; tentative D call: TRBD1 (6 bases). The CDR3 has 14 amino acids. The V end was cut by 4 bases, the J end by 14 bases, with 18 bases between. The germline gives CDR1 SGHVS, CDR2 FNYEAQ.